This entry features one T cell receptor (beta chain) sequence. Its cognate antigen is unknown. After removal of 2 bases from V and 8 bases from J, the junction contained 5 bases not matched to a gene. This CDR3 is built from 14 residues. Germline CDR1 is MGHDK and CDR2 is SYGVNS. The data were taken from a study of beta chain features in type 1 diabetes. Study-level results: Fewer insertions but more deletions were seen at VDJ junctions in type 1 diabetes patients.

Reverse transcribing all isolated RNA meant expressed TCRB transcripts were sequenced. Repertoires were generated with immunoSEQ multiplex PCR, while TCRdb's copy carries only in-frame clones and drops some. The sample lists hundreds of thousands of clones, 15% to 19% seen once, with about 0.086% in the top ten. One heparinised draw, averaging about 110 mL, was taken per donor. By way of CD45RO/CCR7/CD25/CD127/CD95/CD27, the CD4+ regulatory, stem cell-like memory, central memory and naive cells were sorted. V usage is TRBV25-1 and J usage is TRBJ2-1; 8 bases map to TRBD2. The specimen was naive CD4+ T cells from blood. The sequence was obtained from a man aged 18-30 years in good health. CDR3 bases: TGTGCCAGCAGTGAAACGGGAGGGCCGGATGAGCAGTTCTTC. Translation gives CASSETGGPDEQFF.